Each of the 14 T cell receptor beta chains below was sequenced from the same sample in a study of human T cells and chemical hapten exposure. Time point described: patch test 1, 2 weeks after DPC sensitization. Sample treatment: therapeutic diphenylcyclopropenone sensitization with weekly scalp DPC. MiXCR, run by TCRdb on the RACE reads, gives a single entry per CDR3 protein. The sample holds tens of thousands of distinct CDR3 sequences, around 10% seen once. Sequenced material: whole blood, taken in connection with sensitization to the hapten diphenylcyclopropenone (DPC). These receptors came from a woman in her forties or fifties with alopecia areata. Some clones in this sample may be carry-over from other donors' samples.

This clonotype was seen more than once but under ten times. J is TRBJ2-4 and V is TRBV5-1; TRBD1 is a possible D gene (6 bases). The CDR3 sequence is 17 residues long. CDR1 is SGHRS, CDR2 YFSETQ, per germline. V lost 4 bases and J lost 0, with 17 bases in between. CDR3 DNA: TGCGCCAGCAGCCTAAGGGACAATAGCTTAGCCAAAAACATTCAGTACTTC. This sequence encodes CASSLRDNSLAKNIQYF.

This chain joins TRBV28 and TRBJ1-2, with D possibly being TRBD1 (6 bases). The CDR3 is 14 residues long. Germline V gives CDR1 MDHEN, CDR2 SYDVKM. Trimming stripped 7 bases from V and 7 bases from J, with 19 bases between. The CDR3 nucleotides read TGTGCCAGCACCTTTATGGGGGGCATCGGTGGCTACACCTTC. As protein: CASTFMGGIGGYTF.

The chain carries TRBV12-3 or TRBV12-4 and TRBJ2-3; 12 bases agree with TRBD1. CDR3 length: 16 amino acids. CDR3 residues: CANTGTGGGNTDTQYF. For the CDR3, the DNA is TGTGCGAACACCGGGACAGGGGGCGGGAATACAGATACGCAGTATTTT.

In this sample, this clonotype turned up many times. The rearrangement uses TRBV7-9 and TRBJ2-5; 8 bases are a match to TRBD1. V dropped 7 bases and J dropped 5; count of bases not matched to a gene: 6. The CDR3 loop spans 13 amino acids. CDR1 is SEHNR and CDR2 is FQNEAQ in the germline V gene (reference sequence). Written as DNA, the CDR3 is TGTGCCAGCACCGGACAGGGACGGGAGACCCAGTACTTC. Protein sequence: CASTGQGRETQYF.

This clonotype occurred a few times. This rearrangement joins TRBV2 to TRBJ1-1; D is perhaps TRBD1 (6 bases). The V end lost 6 bases, the J end lost 2 bases, and 13 bases lay between the germline ends. This CDR3 region has 14 residues. Germline V gene data show CDR1 as SNHLY and CDR2 as FYNNEI. The CDR3 bases are TGTGCCAGCAGCCAACAGGGCCTTAACACTGAAGCTTTCTTT. As protein: CASSQQGLNTEAFF.

This clonotype was seen a few times. The chain has TRBV12-3 or TRBV12-4 and TRBJ1-1; 9 bases map to TRBD1. Trimming took 5 bases from V and 11 from J; bases not matched to a gene: 15. This CDR3 spans 15 amino acids. CDR3 in DNA: TGTGCCAGCAGTGCGGGGACAGGGAGGTATTCGGAGGCTTTCTTT. Protein product: CASSAGTGRYSEAFF.

This clonotype has ten or more counts. This sequence joins TRBV6-1 and TRBJ1-1; the match to TRBD1 covers 10 bases. With V trimmed by 6 bases and J by 3 bases, 7 bases remained unmatched. The CDR3 loop spans 15 amino acids. Germline CDR1 and CDR2: MNHNS and SASEGT. CDR3 region: CASSSRTGGYTEAFF. The CDR3 bases are TGTGCCAGCAGCTCTCGGACAGGGGGTTACACTGAAGCTTTCTTT.

This clonotype was counted at least ten times. The chain has TRBV20-1 and TRBJ2-5, with D perhaps matching TRBD1 (8 bases). Germline CDR1 is DFQATT and CDR2 is SNEGSKA (reference sequence). V was pared by 6 bases and J by 1 base, with 21 bases between. This CDR3 has 16 amino acids. DNA for the CDR3: TGCAGTGCCCGGGGGGACAGGTGGAAAAGCCAAGAGACCCAGTACTTC. This translates into CSARGDRWKSQETQYF.

This clonotype was seen a handful of times. J is TRBJ2-6 and V is TRBV5-1; D not certain. Germline-derived CDR1 and CDR2 are SGHRS and YFSETQ. Between the trimmed V and J ends, which lost 3 bases and 0 bases, there was a span of 7 bases. This CDR3 has 15 amino acids. The CDR3 bases are TGCGCCAGCAGCTCTGGGTCCTCTGGGGCCAACGTCCTGACTTTC. It specifies CASSSGSSGANVLTF.

This rearrangement joins TRBV29-1 to TRBJ2-1; perhaps D is TRBD1 or TRBD2 (5 bases each). CDR1 is SQVTM, CDR2 ANQGSEA, per germline. This CDR3 is 13 amino acids long. V was pared by 7 bases and J by 0 bases, with 10 bases between. The CDR3 sequence: CSAGGSSYNEQFF. The CDR3 nucleotides are TGCAGCGCTGGGGGATCCTCCTACAATGAGCAGTTCTTC.

There are a few counts of this clonotype. The V gene is TRBV14, the J gene TRBJ2-7, with D tentatively TRBD2 (5 bases). From germline, CDR1 is SGHDN and CDR2 FVKESK. The CDR3 spans 13 residues. V lost 1 base, J lost 6 bases, and 10 bases lay in between. The CDR3: CASSQAQRGEQYF. In DNA form, the CDR3 reads TGTGCCAGCAGCCAAGCGCAACGGGGCGAGCAGTACTTC.

This clonotype was found a few times. This chain links TRBV5-1 with TRBJ2-3; D call uncertain. Germline CDR1 and CDR2: SGHRS and YFSETQ. Trimming pared 0 bases from V and 1 base from J, leaving 9 bases between. CDR3 length: 15 residues. The CDR3 here is CASSLVPDGTDTQYF. DNA for the CDR3: TGCGCCAGCAGCTTGGTGCCTGACGGCACAGATACGCAGTATTTT.

This rearrangement joins TRBV20-1 to TRBJ2-1; 9 nucleotides line up with TRBD2. The V segment lost 2 bases and the J segment 13 bases; nucleotides outside the gene matches: 9. This CDR3 comprises 13 residues. Looked up from germline, CDR1 is DFQATT and CDR2 is SNEGSKA (reference sequence). The CDR3 region has the DNA TGCAGTGCTAGACTAGCGGGATCACAAGGACAGTTCTTC. This codes for CSARLAGSQGQFF.

This clonotype has at least ten counts. In DNA, the CDR3 is TGTGCCAGCAGCTCCCAACCCTCTAATGAAAAACTGTTTTTT. It yields the protein CASSSQPSNEKLFF. The gene calls are TRBV11-2 and TRBJ1-4; no definite D call. Germline CDR1 and CDR2: SGHAT and FQNNGV. The CDR3 is 14 residues long. Trimming left V 4 bases short and J 3 bases short, with 9 bases between. Using reference TRBV11-2 and TRBJ1-4 for the parts outside the CDR3, the full variable domain is EAGVAQSPRYKIIEKRQSVAFWCNPISGHATLYWYQQILGQGPKLLIQFQNNGVVDDSQLPKDRFSAERLKGVDSTLKIQPAKLEDSAVYLCASSSQPSNEKLFFGSGTQLSVL.